A selection of T cell receptor beta chains follows, all from one sample in a study of blood T cell repertoires in COVID-19. Libraries were prepared by immunoSEQ multiplex PCR; TCRdb keeps only in-frame clonotypes and omits some of them. Of 16,000 or so clones detected, more than 85% appear once; the ten largest clones hold over 10%. The specimen was peripheral blood. All receptors derive from a human donor in a cohort sampled during active COVID-19. Both conserved end residues are trimmed from each CDR3. The order of the fields is V gene, J gene, CDR3 protein.

TRBV10-2	TRBJ2-7	AVRDSRDYEQY
TRBV6-4	TRBJ2-2	ASSVERGNTGELF
TRBV15	TRBJ1-5	ATSTLSAGNQPQH
TRBV5-1	TRBJ1-1	ASSSSGTGVTEAF
TRBV7-8	TRBJ1-6	ASSLAGTENSPLH
TRBV3-1/TRBV3-2	TRBJ2-7	ASSPTGGPYEQY
TRBV5-4	TRBJ2-2	ASSLSAGGPGELF
TRBV10-1	TRBJ2-5	ASSETGGKETQY
TRBV6-6	TRBJ1-1	ASSFGQLRKTEAF
TRBV7-8	TRBJ2-3	ASSPLRGTDTQY
TRBV21-1	TRBJ1-2	ATSNGDRDRVLYGYT
TRBV6-5	TRBJ1-2	ASSYSRGDYGYT
TRBV29-1	TRBJ1-4	ATGRTQGDEKLF
TRBV6-1	TRBJ1-4	ASSEPGQPNEKLF
TRBV7-3	TRBJ2-3	ASSLRPAGGTDTQY
TRBV5-1	TRBJ2-5	ASSQTLAGVGETQY
TRBV6-6	TRBJ2-7	ASSSDEQY
TRBV3-1/TRBV3-2	TRBJ2-7	ASSQDGYEQY
TRBV10-1	TRBJ1-5	ASSVDSNQPQH